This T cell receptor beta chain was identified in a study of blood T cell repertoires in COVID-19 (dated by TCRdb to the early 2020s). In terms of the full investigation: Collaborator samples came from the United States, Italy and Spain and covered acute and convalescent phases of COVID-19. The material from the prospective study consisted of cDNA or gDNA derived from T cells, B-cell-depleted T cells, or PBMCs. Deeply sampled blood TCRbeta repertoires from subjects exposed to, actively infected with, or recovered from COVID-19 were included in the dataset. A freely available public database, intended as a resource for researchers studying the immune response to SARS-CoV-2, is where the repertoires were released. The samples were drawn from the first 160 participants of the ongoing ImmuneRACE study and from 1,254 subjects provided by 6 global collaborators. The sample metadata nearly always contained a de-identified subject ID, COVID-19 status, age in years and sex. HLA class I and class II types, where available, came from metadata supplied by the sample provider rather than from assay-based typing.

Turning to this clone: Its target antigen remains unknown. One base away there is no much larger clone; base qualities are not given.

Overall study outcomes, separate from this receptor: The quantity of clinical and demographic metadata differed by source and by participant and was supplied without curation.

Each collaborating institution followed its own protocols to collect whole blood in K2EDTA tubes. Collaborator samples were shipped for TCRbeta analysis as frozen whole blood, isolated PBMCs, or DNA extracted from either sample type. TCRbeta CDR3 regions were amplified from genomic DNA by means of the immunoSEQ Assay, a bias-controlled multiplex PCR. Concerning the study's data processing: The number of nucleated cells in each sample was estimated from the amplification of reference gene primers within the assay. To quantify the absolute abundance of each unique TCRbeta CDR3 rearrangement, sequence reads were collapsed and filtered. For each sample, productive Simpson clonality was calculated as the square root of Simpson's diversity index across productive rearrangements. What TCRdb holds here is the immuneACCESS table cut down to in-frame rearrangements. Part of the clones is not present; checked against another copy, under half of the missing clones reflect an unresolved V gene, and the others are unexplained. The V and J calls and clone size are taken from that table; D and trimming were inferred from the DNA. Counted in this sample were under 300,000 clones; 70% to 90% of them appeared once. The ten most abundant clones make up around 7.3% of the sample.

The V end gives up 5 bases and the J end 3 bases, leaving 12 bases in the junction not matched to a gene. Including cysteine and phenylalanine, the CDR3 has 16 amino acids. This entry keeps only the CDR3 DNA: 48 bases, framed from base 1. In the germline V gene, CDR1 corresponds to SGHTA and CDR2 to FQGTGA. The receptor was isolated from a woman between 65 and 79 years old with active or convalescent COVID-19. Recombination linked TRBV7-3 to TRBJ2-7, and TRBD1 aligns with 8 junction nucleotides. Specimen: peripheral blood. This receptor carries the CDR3 CASSIDSGGTFYEQYF. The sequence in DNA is TGTGCCAGCAGCATCGACTCAGGGGGCACTTTCTACGAGCAGTACTTC.